These 18 T cell receptor beta chains came from one sample sequenced in a study of Graves' ophthalmopathy and Graves' hyperthyroidism. Using RNA transcripts, the TCR beta CDR3 regions were amplified. An opening RT-PCR round employed HTBI primers and preceded a second-round multiplex PCR. Each CDR3 protein is one row after TCRdb ran MiXCR on the multiplex PCR reads. This table holds approximately 1.2 million distinct CDR3 sequences, about 38% found once. The sequencing sample was made of peripheral blood or thyroid tissue (not recorded which). These receptors all stem from an adult man with Graves' hyperthyroidism.

This chain joins TRBV5-1 and TRBJ2-2; weak D call: TRBD1 (6 bases). This CDR3 is 15 amino acids long. Looked up from germline, CDR1 is SGHRS and CDR2 is YFSETQ. Trimming took 4 bases from V and 4 from J, leaving 14 bases between them. CDR3 in DNA: TGCGCCAGCAGCGTACAGGGTTCGGGCACCGGGGAGCTGTTTTTT. As protein: CASSVQGSGTGELFF.

This clonotype has only a few counts. The chain is built from TRBV7-3 and TRBJ2-3; 8 bases are shared with TRBD1. This CDR3 is 16 amino acids long. CDR1 is SGHTA and CDR2 is FQGTGA in the germline V gene. V was pared by 4 bases and J by 0 bases, with 6 bases of the junction left unmatched. CDR3 sequence reads: CASSYAGGVSTDTQYF. CDR3 bases: TGTGCCAGCAGCTACGCAGGGGGCGTAAGCACAGATACGCAGTATTTT. Full variable domain (remainder filled in from reference TRBV7-3 and TRBJ2-3): GAGVSQTPSNKVTEKGKYVELRCDPISGHTALYWYRQSLGQGPEFLIYFQGTGAADDSGLPNDRFFAVRPEGSVSTLKIQRTERGDSAVYLCASSYAGGVSTDTQYFGPGTRLTVL.

This clonotype appeared many times. The V and J genes are TRBV10-2 and TRBJ1-6; D is ambiguous. The CDR3 spans 12 residues. The germline V gene encodes CDR1 WSHSY and CDR2 SAAADI. V lost 4 bases to trimming and J lost 8 bases, with 6 bases between them. The CDR3 nucleotides read TGCGCCAGCAGTGTAGGGTATTCACCCCTCCACTTT. Its translation is CASSVGYSPLHF.

This clonotype has more than one count but fewer than ten. This may stem from a read error, because a much larger clone lies one nucleotide away. This chain links TRBV5-1 with TRBJ1-3; D gene uncertain. Germline loops: CDR1 SGHRS, CDR2 YFSETQ. This CDR3 has 13 amino acids. Between the trimmed V and J ends, which lost 6 bases and 2 bases, there was a span of 9 bases. CDR3 region: CASTWSAGNTIYF. The CDR3, as DNA: TGCGCCAGCACCTGGTCGGCTGGAAACACCATATATTTT.

The V and J genes are TRBV9 and TRBJ2-7; D is unresolved. The CDR3 is made up of 12 amino acids. V shed 5 bases and J shed 9 bases, with 15 bases lying between them. Germline lookup yields CDR1 SGDLS and CDR2 YYNGEE. CDR3 sequence: CASSLAGLGQYF. Here the CDR3 DNA reads TGTGCCAGCAGTTTAGCTGGGCTCGGGCAGTACTTC.

This clonotype has just a few counts. The chain employs TRBV30 and TRBJ1-2; possible D gene TRBD1, 6 bases. The length of the CDR3 is 13 residues. CDR1 is GTSNPN, CDR2 SVGIG, per germline (reference sequence). The germline V and J ends were trimmed by 7 bases and 5 bases, with 17 bases remaining between them. Here the CDR3 DNA reads TGTGCCTCAAGAAACGTACAGGGTTATGGCTACACCTTC. Protein product: CASRNVQGYGYTF.

This clonotype was found many times. The genes are TRBV7-2 and TRBJ1-5; tentatively, D is TRBD1 (5 bases). Germline CDR1 reads SGHTA; CDR2 reads FQGNSA. The length of the CDR3 is 15 residues. Trimming shortened V by 1 base and J by 7 bases, and 14 bases separated the two germline ends. The CDR3 nucleotides are TGTGCCAGCAGCTTAGGGGGAGCAGGGAGGCAGCCCCAGCATTTT. This translates into CASSLGGAGRQPQHF.

The sample holds many counts of this clonotype. The V and J genes are TRBV12-3 or TRBV12-4 and TRBJ1-6; no definite D call. V dropped 2 bases and J dropped 2 bases, with 7 bases sitting between them. The CDR3 totals 15 residues. The CDR3 here is CASSLSGTYNSPLHF. CDR3 nucleotide sequence: TGTGCCAGCAGTTTATCTGGGACCTATAATTCACCCCTCCACTTT.

This clonotype was observed many times. The rearrangement joins TRBV12-3 or TRBV12-4 to TRBJ1-4; D may be TRBD1 (6 bases). Trimming cost V 5 bases and J 5 bases, with 9 bases left between them. CDR3 length: 13 residues. The CDR3 is CASSPDRNEKLFF. The CDR3 DNA sequence: TGTGCCAGCAGTCCCGACAGGAATGAAAAACTGTTTTTT.

Details on this clonotype: This CDR3 is missing its conserved last phenylalanine or tryptophan, likely due to a read error. The chain combines TRBV7-9 with TRBJ1-1, with D perhaps matching TRBD1 (5 bases). Trimming pared 5 bases from V and 0 bases from J, leaving 16 bases between. The germline V gene has CDR1 SEHNR and CDR2 FQNEAQ (reference sequence). This CDR3 region has 16 residues. The CDR3 nucleotides read TGTGCCAGCAGCACCTCCGGGACCTTAATGAACACTGAAGCTTTCTCT. Translating it yields CASSTSGTLMNTEAFS.

This chain connects TRBV7-8 to TRBJ2-5, with D maybe TRBD2 (5 bases). The CDR3 has 15 residues. Germline V CDR1 and CDR2: SGHVS, FQNEAQ. V shed 3 bases and J shed 2 bases, with 13 bases lying between them. CDR3 nucleotide sequence: TGTGCCAGCAGCTTGGACTCCGGGCTACAAGAGACCCAGTACTTC. Its protein product is CASSLDSGLQETQYF.

This clonotype was seen many times. The rearrangement uses TRBV20-1 and TRBJ2-5; a possible D gene is TRBD1 (5 bases). V was pared by 0 bases and J by 2 bases, with 10 bases between. The CDR3 consists of 14 residues. The germline CDR1 and CDR2 sequences are DFQATT and SNEGSKA (reference sequence). For the CDR3, the DNA is TGCAGTGCTAGAGATCTAGGGGCACAAGAGACCCAGTACTTC. Translation gives CSARDLGAQETQYF.

V is TRBV7-9 and J is TRBJ1-6; 8 bases align to TRBD1. The junction had 6 bases not matched to a gene; V was cut back by 5 bases and J by 6 bases. The germline gives CDR1 SEHNR, CDR2 FQNEAQ (reference sequence). CDR3 length equals 15 residues. In DNA form, the CDR3 reads TGTGCCAGCAGCGCTGGACAGGGACGTAATTCACCCCTCCACTTT. Its translation: CASSAGQGRNSPLHF. Full variable domain (outside the CDR3, taken from reference TRBV7-9 and TRBJ1-6): DTGVSQNPRHKITKRGQNVTFRCDPISEHNRLYWYRQTLGQGPEFLTYFQNEAQLEKSRLLSDRFSAERPKGSFSTLEIQRTEQGDSAMYLCASSAGQGRNSPLHFGNGTRLTVT.

V usage is TRBV4-1 and J usage is TRBJ2-7, with no clear D. Germline V gene lookup returns CDR1 MGHRA and CDR2 YSYEKL. Trimming took 3 bases from V and 0 from J, leaving 9 bases between them. The CDR3 has 14 residues. In DNA, the CDR3 is TGCGCCAGCAGCCAGACCAATCCCTCCTACGAGCAGTACTTC. Amino acids: CASSQTNPSYEQYF.

In this sample, this clonotype turned up many times. This chain joins TRBV29-1 and TRBJ2-7, with D perhaps assigned TRBD1 or TRBD2 (5 bases each). Trimming removed 4 bases from V and 2 bases from J, with 15 bases in between. The CDR3 is 14 residues long. Germline lookup yields CDR1 SQVTM and CDR2 ANQGSEA. CDR3 amino acids: CSVGRDGATYEQYF. Written as DNA, the CDR3 is TGCAGCGTTGGCAGGGACGGGGCTACCTACGAGCAGTACTTC.

The gene calls are TRBV7-2 and TRBJ1-1, with 11 bases matching TRBD1. With 6 bases clipped from V and 1 base from J, the junction kept 4 bases outside the gene matches. The CDR3 totals 15 residues. Per the germline V gene, CDR1 is SGHTA and CDR2 is FQGNSA. The CDR3 reads CASRSGTGGNTEAFF. The DNA for the CDR3 is TGTGCCAGCAGGTCTGGGACAGGGGGGAACACTGAAGCTTTCTTT.

The chain has TRBV29-1 and TRBJ2-5; D not resolved. Germline CDR1 and CDR2: SQVTM and ANQGSEA. The CDR3 runs 12 residues. The germline V and J ends were trimmed by 6 bases and 5 bases, with 13 bases remaining between them. The CDR3 DNA reads TGCAGCGTGATTATGGAGTCGGAGACCCAGTACTTC. This codes for CSVIMESETQYF. Together with reference TRBV29-1 and TRBJ2-5, the CDR3 gives the full variable domain: SAVISQKPSRDICQRGTSLTIQCQVDSQVTMMFWYRQQPGQSLTLIATANQGSEATYESGFVIDKFPISRPNLTFSTLTVSNMSPEDSSIYLCSVIMESETQYFGPGTRLLVL.

The V call is TRBV12-3 or TRBV12-4, the J call TRBJ1-6, with D unresolved. The CDR3 is 14 residues long. V was shortened by 3 bases and J by 7 bases, with 10 bases between the two germline ends. CDR3 nucleotide sequence: TGTGCCAGCAGTTTTAAGGGAGGGAATTCACCCCTCCACTTT. Protein sequence: CASSFKGGNSPLHF.